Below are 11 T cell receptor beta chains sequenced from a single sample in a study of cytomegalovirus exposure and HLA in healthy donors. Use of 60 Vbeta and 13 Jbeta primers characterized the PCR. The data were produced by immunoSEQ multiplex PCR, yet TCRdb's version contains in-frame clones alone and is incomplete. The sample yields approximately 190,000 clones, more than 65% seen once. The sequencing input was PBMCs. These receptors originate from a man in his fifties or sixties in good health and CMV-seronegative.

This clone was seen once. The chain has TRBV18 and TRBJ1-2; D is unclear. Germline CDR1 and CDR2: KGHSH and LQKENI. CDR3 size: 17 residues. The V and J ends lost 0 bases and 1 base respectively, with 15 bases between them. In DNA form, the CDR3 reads TGTGCCAGCTCACCACCGGGCACCGGACTAGTTAACTATGGCTACACCTTC. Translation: CASSPPGTGLVNYGYTF.

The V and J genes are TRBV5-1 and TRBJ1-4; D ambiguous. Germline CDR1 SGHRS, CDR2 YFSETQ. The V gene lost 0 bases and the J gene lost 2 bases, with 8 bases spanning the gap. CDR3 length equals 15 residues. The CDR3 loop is CASSLGGSTNEKLFF. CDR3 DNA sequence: TGCGCCAGCAGCTTGGGTGGGAGCACTAATGAAAAACTGTTTTTT.

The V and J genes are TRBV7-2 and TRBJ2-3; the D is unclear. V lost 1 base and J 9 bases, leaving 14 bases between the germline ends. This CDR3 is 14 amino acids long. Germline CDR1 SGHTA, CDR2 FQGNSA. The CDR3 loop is CASSLVPDGATQYF. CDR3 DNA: TGTGCCAGCAGCTTAGTTCCCGACGGAGCAACGCAGTATTTT.

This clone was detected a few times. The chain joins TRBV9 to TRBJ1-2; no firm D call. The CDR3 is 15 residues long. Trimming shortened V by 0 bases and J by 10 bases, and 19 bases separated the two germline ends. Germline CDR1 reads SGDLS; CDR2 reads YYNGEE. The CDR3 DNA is TGTGCCAGCAGCGTAGAGGTAGCTAAGGTCTCTGTCTACACCTTC. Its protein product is CASSVEVAKVSVYTF.

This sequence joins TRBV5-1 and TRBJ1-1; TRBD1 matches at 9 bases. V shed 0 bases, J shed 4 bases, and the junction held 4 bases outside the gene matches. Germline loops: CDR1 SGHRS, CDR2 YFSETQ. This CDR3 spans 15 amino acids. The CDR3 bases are TGCGCCAGCAGCTTGGGGGACAGGGACATCACTGAAGCTTTCTTT. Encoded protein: CASSLGDRDITEAFF.

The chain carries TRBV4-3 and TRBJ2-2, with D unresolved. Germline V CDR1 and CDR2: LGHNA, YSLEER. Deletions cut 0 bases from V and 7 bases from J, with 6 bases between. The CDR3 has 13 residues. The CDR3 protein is CASSQDRGGELFF. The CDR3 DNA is TGCGCCAGCAGCCAAGACAGAGGCGGGGAGCTGTTTTTT.

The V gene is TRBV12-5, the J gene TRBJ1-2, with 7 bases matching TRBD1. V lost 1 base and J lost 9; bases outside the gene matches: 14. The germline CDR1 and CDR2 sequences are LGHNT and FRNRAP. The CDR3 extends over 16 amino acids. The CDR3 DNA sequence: TGTGCTAGTGGTTTGGGACATGGGGGAAGGGGGCACCGCTACACCTTC. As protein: CASGLGHGGRGHRYTF.

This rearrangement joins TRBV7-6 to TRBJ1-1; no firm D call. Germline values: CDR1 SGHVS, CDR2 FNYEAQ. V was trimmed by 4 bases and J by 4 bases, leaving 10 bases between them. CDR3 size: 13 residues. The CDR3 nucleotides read TGTGCCAGCAGCTCCCGTCAGCGCACTGAAGCTTTCTTT. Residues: CASSSRQRTEAFF.

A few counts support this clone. This CDR3 reads CASSLVQIRGGQGNEKLFF. The CDR3 DNA follows: TGTGCCAGCAGCTTAGTGCAGATTCGCGGGGGACAGGGTAACGAAAAACTGTTTTTT. V usage is TRBV7-2 and J usage is TRBJ1-4; 9 nucleotides line up with TRBD1. Germline V lookup: CDR1 SGHTA, CDR2 FQGNSA. V dropped 1 base and J dropped 8; count of bases not matched to a gene: 17. CDR3 length: 19 residues.

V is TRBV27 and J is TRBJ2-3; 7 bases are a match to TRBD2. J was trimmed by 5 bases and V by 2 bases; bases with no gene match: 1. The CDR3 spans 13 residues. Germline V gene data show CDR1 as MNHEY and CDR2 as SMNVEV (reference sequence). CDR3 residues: CASSLSGEDTQYF. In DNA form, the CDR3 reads TGTGCCAGCAGTTTAAGCGGGGAAGATACGCAGTATTTT.

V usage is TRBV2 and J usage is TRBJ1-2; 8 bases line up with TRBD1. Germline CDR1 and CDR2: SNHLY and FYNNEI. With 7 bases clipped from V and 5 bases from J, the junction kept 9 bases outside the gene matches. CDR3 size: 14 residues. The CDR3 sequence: CASNGQGKGYGYTF. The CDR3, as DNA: TGTGCCAGCAACGGACAGGGAAAGGGGTATGGCTACACCTTC.